The 5 T cell receptor beta chains below come from one sample, sequenced in a study of OX40 agonist ivuxolimab in advanced cancers. TCRdb's table, derived via immunoSEQ multiplex PCR, lists solely in-frame clones and lacks some. The sample lists more than 70,000 clones; just over 85% were seen once. Sequenced here: CD4+ or CD8+ T cells sorted from blood, sampled in a trial of the OX40 agonist ivuxolimab. The receptors here all came from an adult with an advanced solid tumor such as melanoma, head and neck, liver or kidney cancer.

The V gene is TRBV21-1, the J gene TRBJ2-1; TRBD1, the D gene given by the table, was not confirmed from the DNA. TRBV21-1 is a known pseudogene. CDR3 length: 15 residues. The CDR3 nucleotides are TGTGCCAGCAGCATTGGGGCAGAATTCTACAATGAGCAGTTCTTC. Translation: CASSIGAEFYNEQFF.

This clone was counted between two and nine times. The V gene is TRBV5-6, the J gene TRBJ1-2; D unresolved. Germline V CDR1 and CDR2: SGHDT, YYEEEE. The CDR3 has 14 residues. Trimming pared 0 bases from V and 4 bases from J, leaving 10 bases between. CDR3 nucleotide sequence: TGTGCCAGCAGCTTGGTAGGAGTAATCTATGGCTACACCTTC. It translates to CASSLVGVIYGYTF.

The genes are TRBV5-4 and TRBJ2-5; D call uncertain. This CDR3 is built from 15 residues. V was pared by 1 base and J by 0 bases, with 10 bases between. From germline, CDR1 is SGHNT and CDR2 YYREEE (reference sequence). The CDR3 is CASSLIGHHQETQYF. The DNA of the CDR3 is TGTGCCAGCAGCTTGATCGGGCACCACCAAGAGACCCAGTACTTC.

The V call is TRBV15, the J call TRBJ1-2; D not resolved. CDR3 length: 15 residues. The germline CDR1 and CDR2 sequences are LNHNV and YYDKDF (reference sequence). Trimming removed 0 bases at V and 7 bases at J, with 15 bases between. The CDR3 here is CATSRDITSFGGYTF. CDR3 coding DNA: TGTGCCACCAGCAGAGATATCACCAGTTTTGGTGGCTACACCTTC. Using reference TRBV15 and TRBJ1-2 for the parts outside the CDR3, the full variable domain is DAMVIQNPRYQVTQFGKPVTLSCSQTLNHNVMYWYQQKSSQAPKLLFHYYDKDFNNEADTPDNFQSRRPNTSFCFLDIRSPGLGDTAMYLCATSRDITSFGGYTFGSGTRLTVV.

J is TRBJ2-2 and V is TRBV5-4; D not resolved. Germline V gene sequence: CDR1 SGHNT, CDR2 YYREEE (reference sequence). V was trimmed by 0 bases and J by 7 bases, leaving 10 bases between them. The CDR3 is made up of 14 amino acids. DNA of the CDR3: TGTGCCAGCAGCTTGGACCTCCCCCTCGGGGAGCTGTTTTTT. Its translation is CASSLDLPLGELFF.